Listed here is a single TCR beta chain. The data belong to a study of blood T cell repertoires in COVID-19. This CDR3 has 15 amino acids. Germline-derived CDR1 and CDR2 are SGHTA and FQGNSA. Trimming at V came to 3 bases and at J to 8 bases, leaving 8 bases not matched to a gene. Repertoires were generated with immunoSEQ multiplex PCR, while TCRdb's copy carries only in-frame clones and drops some. The sample comprises 450,000 or so clones, approximately 90% of which are singletons, and roughly 0.76% rests with the top ten. The sequencing sample was made of peripheral blood. This chain links TRBV7-2 with TRBJ2-1, with TRBD2 matching over 9 bases. The receptor comes from a man between 18 and 35 years old with COVID-19, enrolled during active disease. CDR3 DNA: TGTGCCAGCAGCTTGCTTGGCGGGGGGGCCGATGAGCAGTTCTTC. This codes for CASSLLGGGADEQFF. The full variable domain, with the rest looked up from reference TRBV7-2 and TRBJ2-1, is GAGVSQSPSNKVTEKGKDVELRCDPISGHTALYWYRQSLGQGLEFLIYFQGNSAPDKSGLPSDRFSAERTGGSVSTLTIQRTQQEDSAVYLCASSLLGGGADEQFFGPGTRLTVL.